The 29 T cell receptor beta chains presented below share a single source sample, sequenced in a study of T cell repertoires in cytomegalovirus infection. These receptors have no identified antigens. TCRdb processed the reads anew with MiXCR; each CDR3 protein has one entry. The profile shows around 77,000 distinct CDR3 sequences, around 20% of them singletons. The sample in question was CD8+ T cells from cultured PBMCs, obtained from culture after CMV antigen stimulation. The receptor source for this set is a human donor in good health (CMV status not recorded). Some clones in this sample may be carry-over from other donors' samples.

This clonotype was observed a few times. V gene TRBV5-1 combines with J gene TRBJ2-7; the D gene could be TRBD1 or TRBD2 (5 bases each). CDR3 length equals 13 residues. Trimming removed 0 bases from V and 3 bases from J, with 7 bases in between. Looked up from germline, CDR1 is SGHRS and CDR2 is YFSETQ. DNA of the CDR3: TGCGCCAGCAGCTTGGGAGGGGACTACGAGCAGTACTTC. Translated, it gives CASSLGGDYEQYF.

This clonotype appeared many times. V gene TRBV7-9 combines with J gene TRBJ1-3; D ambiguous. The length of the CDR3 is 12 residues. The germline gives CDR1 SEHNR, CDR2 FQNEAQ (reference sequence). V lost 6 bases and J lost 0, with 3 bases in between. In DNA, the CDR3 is TGTGCCAGCAGGTACTCTGGAAACACCATATATTTT. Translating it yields CASRYSGNTIYF.

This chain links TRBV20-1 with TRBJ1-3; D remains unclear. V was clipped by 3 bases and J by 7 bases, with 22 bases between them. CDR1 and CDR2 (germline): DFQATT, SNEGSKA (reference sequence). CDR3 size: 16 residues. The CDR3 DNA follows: TGCAGTGCTAGGGGCCCAGTAGGGATAGAGCGGAACACCATATATTTT. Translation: CSARGPVGIERNTIYF.

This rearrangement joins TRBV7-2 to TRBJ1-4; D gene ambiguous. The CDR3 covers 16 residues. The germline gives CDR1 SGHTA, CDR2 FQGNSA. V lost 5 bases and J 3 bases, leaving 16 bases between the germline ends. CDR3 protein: CASSPPRGEANEKLFF. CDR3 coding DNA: TGTGCCAGCAGCCCGCCCCGCGGGGAGGCTAATGAAAAACTGTTTTTT. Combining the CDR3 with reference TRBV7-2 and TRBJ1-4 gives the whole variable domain GAGVSQSPSNKVTEKGKDVELRCDPISGHTALYWYRQSLGQGLEFLIYFQGNSAPDKSGLPSDRFSAERTGGSVSTLTIQRTQQEDSAVYLCASSPPRGEANEKLFFGSGTQLSVL.

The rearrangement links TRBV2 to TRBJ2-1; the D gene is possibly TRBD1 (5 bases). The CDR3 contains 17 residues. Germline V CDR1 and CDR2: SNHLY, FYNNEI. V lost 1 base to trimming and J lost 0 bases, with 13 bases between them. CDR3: CASSEGQGRSSYNEQFF. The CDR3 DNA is TGTGCCAGCAGTGAAGGGCAGGGCAGAAGCTCCTACAATGAGCAGTTCTTC.

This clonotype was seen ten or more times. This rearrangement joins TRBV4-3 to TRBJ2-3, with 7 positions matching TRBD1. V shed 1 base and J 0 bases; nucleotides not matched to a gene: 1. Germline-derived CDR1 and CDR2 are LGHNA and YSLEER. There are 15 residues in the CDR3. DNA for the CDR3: TGCGCCAGCAGCCAAGGGGACAGTAGCACAGATACGCAGTATTTT. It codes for CASSQGDSSTDTQYF.

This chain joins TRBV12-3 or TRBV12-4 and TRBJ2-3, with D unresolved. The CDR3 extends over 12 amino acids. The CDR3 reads CATGFGTDTQYF. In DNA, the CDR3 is TGTGCAACCGGATTCGGCACAGATACGCAGTATTTT.

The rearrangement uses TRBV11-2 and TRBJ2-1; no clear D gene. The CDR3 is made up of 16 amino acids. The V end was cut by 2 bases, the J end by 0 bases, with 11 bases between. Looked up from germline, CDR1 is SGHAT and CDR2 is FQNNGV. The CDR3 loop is CASSLRATSSYNEQFF. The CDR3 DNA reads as TGTGCCAGCAGCTTACGTGCGACAAGCTCCTACAATGAGCAGTTCTTC.

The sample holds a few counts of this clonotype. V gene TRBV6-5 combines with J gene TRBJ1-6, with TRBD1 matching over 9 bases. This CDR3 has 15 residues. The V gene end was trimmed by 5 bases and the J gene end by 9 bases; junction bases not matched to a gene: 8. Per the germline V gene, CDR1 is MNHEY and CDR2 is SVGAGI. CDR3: CASSQRTGDSSPLHF. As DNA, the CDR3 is TGTGCCAGCAGTCAGAGGACAGGGGACAGTTCACCCCTCCACTTT.

This CDR3 reads CASSQDRANTGELFF. The CDR3 region has the DNA TGCGCCAGCAGCCAAGATCGAGCGAACACCGGGGAGCTGTTTTTT. This chain links TRBV4-1 with TRBJ2-2; unclear D gene. CDR3 length: 15 amino acids. From germline, CDR1 is MGHRA and CDR2 YSYEKL. Trimming left V 0 bases short and J 0 bases short, with 5 bases between.

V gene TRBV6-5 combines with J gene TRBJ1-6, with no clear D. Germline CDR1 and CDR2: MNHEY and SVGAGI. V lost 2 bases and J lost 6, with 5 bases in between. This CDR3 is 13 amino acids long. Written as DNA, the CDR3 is TGTGCCAGCAGTTACGGGTTTAATTCACCCCTCCACTTT. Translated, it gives CASSYGFNSPLHF.

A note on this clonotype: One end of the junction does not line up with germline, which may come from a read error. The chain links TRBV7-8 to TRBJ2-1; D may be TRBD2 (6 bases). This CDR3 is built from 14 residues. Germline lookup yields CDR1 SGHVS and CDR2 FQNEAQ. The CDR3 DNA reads TGTGCCAGCAGCATAGCGGTCTCCTACAATGAGCAGTTCTTC. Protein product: CASSIAVSYNEQFF.

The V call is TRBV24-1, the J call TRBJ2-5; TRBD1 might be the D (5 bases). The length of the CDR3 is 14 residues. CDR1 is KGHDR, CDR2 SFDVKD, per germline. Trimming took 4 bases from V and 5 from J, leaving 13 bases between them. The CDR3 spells CATSEPGQFETQYF. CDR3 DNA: TGTGCCACCAGTGAGCCAGGGCAGTTTGAGACCCAGTACTTC.

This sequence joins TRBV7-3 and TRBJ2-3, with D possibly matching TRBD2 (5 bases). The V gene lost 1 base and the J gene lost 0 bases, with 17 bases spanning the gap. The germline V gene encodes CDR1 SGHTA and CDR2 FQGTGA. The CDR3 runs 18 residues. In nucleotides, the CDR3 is TGTGCCAGCAGCTTAATAGCAGGCGGGCAAGGGAGCACAGATACGCAGTATTTT. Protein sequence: CASSLIAGGQGSTDTQYF.

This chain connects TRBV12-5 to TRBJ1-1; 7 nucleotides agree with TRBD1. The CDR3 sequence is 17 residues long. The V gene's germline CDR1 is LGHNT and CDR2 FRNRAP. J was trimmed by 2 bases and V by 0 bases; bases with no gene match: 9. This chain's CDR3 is CASGLVGDREINTEAFF. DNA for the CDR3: TGTGCTAGTGGTTTGGTAGGAGACAGGGAAATTAACACTGAAGCTTTCTTT.

Written as DNA, the CDR3 is TGTGCCAGCAGCTTCGGACCTCGATGGCCCAATGAAAAACTGTTTTTT. Residues: CASSFGPRWPNEKLFF. This chain joins TRBV6-6 and TRBJ1-4; D gene uncertain. The CDR3 spans 16 residues. Germline V gene lookup returns CDR1 MNHNY and CDR2 SVGAGI (reference sequence). V lost 6 bases and J lost 5, with 19 bases in between.

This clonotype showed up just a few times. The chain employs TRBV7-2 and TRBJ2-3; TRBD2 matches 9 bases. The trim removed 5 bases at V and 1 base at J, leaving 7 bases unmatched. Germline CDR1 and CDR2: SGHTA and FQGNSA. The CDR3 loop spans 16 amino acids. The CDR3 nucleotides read TGTGCCAGCAGCCCGATAGCGGGAGTGGGCACAGATACGCAGTATTTT. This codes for CASSPIAGVGTDTQYF.

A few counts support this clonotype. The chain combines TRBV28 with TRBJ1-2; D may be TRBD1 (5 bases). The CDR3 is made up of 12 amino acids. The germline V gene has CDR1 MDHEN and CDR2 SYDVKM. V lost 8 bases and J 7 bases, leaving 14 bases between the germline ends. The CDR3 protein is CASGTVAGGYTF. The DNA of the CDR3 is TGTGCCAGCGGGACGGTGGCCGGTGGCTACACCTTC.

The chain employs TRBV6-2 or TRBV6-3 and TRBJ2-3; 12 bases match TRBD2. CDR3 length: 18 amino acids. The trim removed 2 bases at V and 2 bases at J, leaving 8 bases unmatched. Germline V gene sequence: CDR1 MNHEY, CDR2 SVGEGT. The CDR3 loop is CASSYGLAGGPVTDTQYF. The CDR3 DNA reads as TGTGCCAGCAGTTACGGGCTAGCGGGGGGGCCTGTCACAGATACGCAGTATTTT.

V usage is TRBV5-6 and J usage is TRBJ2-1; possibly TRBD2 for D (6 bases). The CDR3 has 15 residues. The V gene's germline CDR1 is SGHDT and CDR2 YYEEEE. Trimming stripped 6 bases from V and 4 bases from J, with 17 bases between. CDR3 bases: TGTGCCAGCACCTCTGGAGGGGTGCTTTACAATGAGCAGTTCTTC. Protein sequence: CASTSGGVLYNEQFF.

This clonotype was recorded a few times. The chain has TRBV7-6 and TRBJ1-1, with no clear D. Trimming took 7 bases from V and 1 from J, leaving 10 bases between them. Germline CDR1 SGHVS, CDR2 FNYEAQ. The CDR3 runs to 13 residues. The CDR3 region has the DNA TGTGCCAGCACCCCAGGCGCGAACACTGAAGCTTTCTTT. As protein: CASTPGANTEAFF.

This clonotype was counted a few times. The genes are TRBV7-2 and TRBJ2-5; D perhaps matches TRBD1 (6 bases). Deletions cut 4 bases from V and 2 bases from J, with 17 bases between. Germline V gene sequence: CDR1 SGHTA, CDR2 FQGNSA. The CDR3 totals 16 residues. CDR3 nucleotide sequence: TGTGCCAGCAGCTCCCGGGACACGAAGATTCAAGAGACCCAGTACTTC. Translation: CASSSRDTKIQETQYF.

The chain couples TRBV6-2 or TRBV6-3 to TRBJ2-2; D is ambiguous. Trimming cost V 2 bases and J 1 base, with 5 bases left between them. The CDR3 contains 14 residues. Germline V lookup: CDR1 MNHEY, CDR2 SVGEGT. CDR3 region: CASSYLKNTGELFF. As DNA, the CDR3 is TGTGCCAGCAGTTACCTAAAGAACACCGGGGAGCTGTTTTTT.

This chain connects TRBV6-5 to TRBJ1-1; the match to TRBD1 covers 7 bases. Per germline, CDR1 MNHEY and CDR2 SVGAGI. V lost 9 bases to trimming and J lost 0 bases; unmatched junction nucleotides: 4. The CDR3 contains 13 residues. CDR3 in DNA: TGTGCCAGTACAGGGGACATGAACACTGAAGCTTTCTTT. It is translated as CASTGDMNTEAFF.

CDR3 DNA: TGTGCCAGCAGCTTTACGGCTAGCGGGGGGGATACGCAGTATTTT. Its translation is CASSFTASGGDTQYF. V and J are TRBV7-3 and TRBJ2-3; 11 nucleotides match TRBD2. CDR3 length: 15 residues. J was trimmed by 6 bases and V by 3 bases; bases with no gene match: 5. Germline loops: CDR1 SGHTA, CDR2 FQGTGA.

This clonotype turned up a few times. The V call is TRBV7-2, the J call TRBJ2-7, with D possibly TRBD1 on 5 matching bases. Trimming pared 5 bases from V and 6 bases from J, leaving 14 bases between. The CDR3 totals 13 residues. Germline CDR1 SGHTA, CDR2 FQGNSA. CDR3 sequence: CASSPTDILEQYF. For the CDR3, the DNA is TGTGCCAGCAGCCCTACGGACATCCTCGAGCAGTACTTC.

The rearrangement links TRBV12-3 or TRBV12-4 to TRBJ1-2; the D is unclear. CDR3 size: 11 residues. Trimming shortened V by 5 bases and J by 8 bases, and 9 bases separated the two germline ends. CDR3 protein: CASSQGPGYTF. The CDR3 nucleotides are TGTGCCAGCAGTCAAGGGCCCGGCTACACCTTC.

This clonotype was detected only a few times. The CDR3: CASSQRQGGTEAFF. The DNA for the CDR3 is TGTGCCAGCAGCCAGAGACAGGGTGGCACTGAAGCTTTCTTT. The chain joins TRBV7-8 to TRBJ1-1; the match to TRBD1 covers 7 bases. The V gene end was trimmed by 5 bases and the J gene end by 4 bases; junction bases not matched to a gene: 7. The CDR3 runs to 14 residues. The V gene's germline CDR1 is SGHVS and CDR2 FQNEAQ.

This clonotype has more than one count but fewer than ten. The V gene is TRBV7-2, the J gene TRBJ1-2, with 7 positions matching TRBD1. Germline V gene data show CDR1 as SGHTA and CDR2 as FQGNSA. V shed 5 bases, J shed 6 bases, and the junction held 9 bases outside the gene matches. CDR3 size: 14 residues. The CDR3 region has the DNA TGTGCCAGCAGCGTAGGGGGAGGGGGCAATGGCTACACCTTC. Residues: CASSVGGGGNGYTF.